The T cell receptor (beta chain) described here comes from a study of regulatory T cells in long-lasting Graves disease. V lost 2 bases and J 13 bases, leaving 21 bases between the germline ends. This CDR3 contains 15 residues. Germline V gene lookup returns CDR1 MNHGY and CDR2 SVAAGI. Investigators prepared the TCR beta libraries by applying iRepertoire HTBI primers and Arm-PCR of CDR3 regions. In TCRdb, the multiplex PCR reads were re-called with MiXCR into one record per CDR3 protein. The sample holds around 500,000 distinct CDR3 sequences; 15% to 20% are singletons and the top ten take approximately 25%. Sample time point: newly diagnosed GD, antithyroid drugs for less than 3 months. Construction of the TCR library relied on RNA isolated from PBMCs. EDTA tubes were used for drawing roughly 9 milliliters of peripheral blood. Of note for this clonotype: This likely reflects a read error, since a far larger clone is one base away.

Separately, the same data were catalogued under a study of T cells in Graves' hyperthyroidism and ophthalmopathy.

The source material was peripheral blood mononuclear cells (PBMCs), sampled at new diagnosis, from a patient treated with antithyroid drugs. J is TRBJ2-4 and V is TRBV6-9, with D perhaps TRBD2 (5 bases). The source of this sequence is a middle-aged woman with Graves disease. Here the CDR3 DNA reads TGTGCCAGCAGTTATCGAGGGAATAACTACAATGAGCAGTACTTC. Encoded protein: CASSYRGNNYNEQYF.